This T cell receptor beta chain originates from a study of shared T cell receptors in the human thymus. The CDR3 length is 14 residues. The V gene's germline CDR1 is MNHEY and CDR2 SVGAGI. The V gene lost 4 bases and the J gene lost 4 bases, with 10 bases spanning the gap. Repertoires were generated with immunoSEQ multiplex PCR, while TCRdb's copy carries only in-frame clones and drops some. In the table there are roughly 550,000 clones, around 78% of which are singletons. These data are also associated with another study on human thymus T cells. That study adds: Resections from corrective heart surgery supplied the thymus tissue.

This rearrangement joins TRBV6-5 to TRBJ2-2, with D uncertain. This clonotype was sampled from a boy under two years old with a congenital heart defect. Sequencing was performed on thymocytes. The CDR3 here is CASSSPGSTGELFF. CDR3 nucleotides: TGTGCCAGCAGTTCACCCGGGTCCACCGGGGAGCTGTTTTTT.